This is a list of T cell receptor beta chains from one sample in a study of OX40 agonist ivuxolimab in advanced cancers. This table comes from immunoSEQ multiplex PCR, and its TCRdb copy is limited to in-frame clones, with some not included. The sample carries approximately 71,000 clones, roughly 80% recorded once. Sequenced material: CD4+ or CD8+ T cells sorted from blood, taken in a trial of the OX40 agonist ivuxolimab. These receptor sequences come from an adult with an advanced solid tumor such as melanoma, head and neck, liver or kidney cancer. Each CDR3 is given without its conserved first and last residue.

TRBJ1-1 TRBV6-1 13 ASTQGSQMNTEAF
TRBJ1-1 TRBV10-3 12 AISDPATNTEAF
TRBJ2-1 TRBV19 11 ASRGAGVDEQF
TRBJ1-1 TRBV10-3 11 AISIDRDTEAF
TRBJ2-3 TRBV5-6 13 ASSLWTGATDTQY
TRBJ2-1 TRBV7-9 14 ASSVDRTGSYNEQF
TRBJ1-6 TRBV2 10 ASSEGSRPLH
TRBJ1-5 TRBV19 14 ASKTGTGKSNQPQH
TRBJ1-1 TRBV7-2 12 ASSYWTGKTEAF
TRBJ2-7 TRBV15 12 ATSTIGASYEQY
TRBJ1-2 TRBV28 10 ASSLTGYGYT
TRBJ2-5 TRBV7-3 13 ASSPRAGGQETQY
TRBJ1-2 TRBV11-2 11 ASSRNRDYGYT
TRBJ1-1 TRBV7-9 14 ASSLMAGTGNTEAF
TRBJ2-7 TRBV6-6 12 ASSTSGNSYEQY
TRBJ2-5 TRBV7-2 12 ASSRGPIQETQY
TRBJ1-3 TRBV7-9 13 ASSPRQGVGGTIY
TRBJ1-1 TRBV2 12 ASSGPRSGTEAF
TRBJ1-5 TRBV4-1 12 ASSQDRGNQPQH
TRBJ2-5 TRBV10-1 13 ASSRGLQGQETQY
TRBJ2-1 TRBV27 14 ASRRTGSSSYNEQF
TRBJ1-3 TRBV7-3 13 ASSPFAGEQNTIY
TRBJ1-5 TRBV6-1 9 ASSEGRPQH
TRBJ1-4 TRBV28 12 ASSSVWAQEKLF
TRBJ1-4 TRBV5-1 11 ASSPDRDEKLF
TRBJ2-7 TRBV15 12 ATARNRGSYEQY
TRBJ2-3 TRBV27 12 ASKPGQGADTQY
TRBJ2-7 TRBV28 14 ASSLLPGSLGYEQY
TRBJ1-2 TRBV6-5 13 ASSYSGAGYYGYT
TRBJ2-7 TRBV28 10 ASTGTSYEQY
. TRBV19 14 ASSPAGAGGPYEQY
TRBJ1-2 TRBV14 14 ASSQVSGPINYGYT
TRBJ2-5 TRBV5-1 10 ASSLAQETQY
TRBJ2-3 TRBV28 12 ASSLFDRTDTQY
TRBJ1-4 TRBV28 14 ASSPRGGGVNEKLF
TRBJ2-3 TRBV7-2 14 ASSFWGRGRTDTQY
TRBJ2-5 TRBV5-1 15 ASSTRIGTTGVETQY
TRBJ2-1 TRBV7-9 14 ASSSVWTGALDEQF
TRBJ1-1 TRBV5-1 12 ASSLPSSITEAF
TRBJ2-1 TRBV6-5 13 ASRTGLAGVGEQF
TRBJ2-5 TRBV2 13 ASSEGLAGQETQY
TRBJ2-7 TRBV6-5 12 ASSYSILAYEQY
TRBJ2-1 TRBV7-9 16 ASSFELSTQSSYNEQF
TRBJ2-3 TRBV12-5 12 ASGLDPGDSTQY
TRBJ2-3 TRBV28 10 ASSLPSDTQY
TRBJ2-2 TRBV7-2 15 ASSLAGLAGGAGELF
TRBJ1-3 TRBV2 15 ASSEALQGATGNTIY
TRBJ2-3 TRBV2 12 ASSGTSGTDTQY
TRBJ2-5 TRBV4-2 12 ASSLETGTETQY
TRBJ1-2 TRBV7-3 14 ASSLTGTGGVSGYT
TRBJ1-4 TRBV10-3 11 ATNQGSSEKLF
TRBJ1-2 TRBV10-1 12 ASSDRGQDYGYT
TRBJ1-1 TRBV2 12 ASSENGLNTEAF
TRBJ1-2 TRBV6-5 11 ASSYGPLRGYT
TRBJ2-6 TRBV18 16 ASSPGQGASAGANVLT